The rows below give T cell receptor beta chains drawn from one sample of a study of T cells in Graves' hyperthyroidism and ophthalmopathy. TCRdb itself ran the multiplex PCR reads through MiXCR, one entry per CDR3 protein. The data hold about 280,000 distinct CDR3 sequences, with 25% to 30% observed a single time. Sequencing input: blood. The receptors here all came from a man aged 35 to 55 with Graves' hyperthyroidism that later progressed to Graves' ophthalmopathy. Each CDR3 is given with its conserved first and last residue. D genes are given only for firm matches. Clone sizes are given selectively: once, few, many, or a class where the clone is expanded.

TGTGCCAGCAGTTACGTCCTAGCGGGAGGTTCCGGGGAGCTGTTTTTT | CASSYVLAGGSGELFF | . | TRBJ2-2 | TRBD2 | TRBV6-2/TRBV6-3
TGTGCCAGCAGATACAGGGGGAACACTGAAGCTTTCTTT | CASRYRGNTEAFF | few | TRBJ1-1 | TRBD1 | TRBV12-3/TRBV12-4
TGTGCCACCAGTGACCGGACGGTGCCCACCGGGGAGCTGTTTTTT | CATSDRTVPTGELFF | many | TRBJ2-2 | . | TRBV24-1
TGCGCCAGCTTGGGGCGTGGCTACACCTTC | CASLGRGYTF | many | TRBJ1-2 | . | TRBV10-2
TGCAGCGCACAACAGGGGCCCAGCTCCTACGAGCAGTACTTC | CSAQQGPSSYEQYF | many | TRBJ2-7 | TRBD1 | TRBV29-1
TGTGCCAGCAGTGAAGCCCCCCGGACTACCCGGGGCGAGCAGTACTTC | CASSEAPRTTRGEQYF | many | TRBJ2-7 | . | TRBV2
TGCAGCGTTGAAGAGAGGGACAGGGGCTATGGCTACACCTTC | CSVEERDRGYGYTF | . | TRBJ1-2 | TRBD1 | TRBV29-1
TGTGCCAGCAGTTTAGGGACAGCGCAAATCGAAGCTTTCTTT | CASSLGTAQIEAFF | many | TRBJ1-1 | . | TRBV12-3/TRBV12-4
TGTGCCACCAGTGACCCGGGACAGAACTATGGCTACACCTTC | CATSDPGQNYGYTF | many | TRBJ1-2 | TRBD1 | TRBV24-1
TGCGCCAGCAGCTTGGGAGCGGGGGCACCCTACGAGCAGTACTTC | CASSLGAGAPYEQYF | many | TRBJ2-7 | TRBD2 | TRBV5-1
TGCAGCGGCACCCGGGCCCGGGGCACTGAAGCTTTCTTT | CSGTRARGTEAFF | many | TRBJ1-1 | . | TRBV29-1
TGTGCCAGTAGTATTGCGACAACTGAAGCTTTCTTT | CASSIATTEAFF | . | TRBJ1-1 | . | TRBV19
TGTGCCAGCATTAGGGAGCCGTCTGGAAACACCATATATTTT | CASIREPSGNTIYF | . | TRBJ1-3 | . | TRBV28
TGTGCCAGCAGTTTAGCTTCGCCTCGGGGCGCAGGGGACCGCACTGAAGCTTTCTTT | CASSLASPRGAGDRTEAFF | . | TRBJ1-1 | . | TRBV28
TGTGCCAGCAGCTCCGGGACAGGGACCTCCTATGGCTACACCTTC | CASSSGTGTSYGYTF | many | TRBJ1-2 | TRBD1 | TRBV7-9
TGTGCCAGCAGTTACGGGGCAGGAGGCCTTGACACTGAAGCTTTCTTT | CASSYGAGGLDTEAFF | . | TRBJ1-1 | . | TRBV11-1
TGTGCCAGCAGCCCGGGACTAGCGATTTTCTACGAGCAGTACTTC | CASSPGLAIFYEQYF | many | TRBJ2-7 | TRBD2 | TRBV7-2
TGTGCCAGTAGTATAAACCAGGGTCGAGAGACCCAGTACTTC | CASSINQGRETQYF | many | TRBJ2-5 | . | TRBV19
TGTGCCAGTAGTATCCCGGGAGCGAACACTGAAGCTTTCTTT | CASSIPGANTEAFF | many | TRBJ1-1 | . | TRBV19
TGTGCCAGCAGCAGGGGGTACCAATCCTACGAGCAGTACTTC | CASSRGYQSYEQYF | few | TRBJ2-7 | TRBD1 | TRBV28
TGTGCCACCAGTCGGCTAGCGTGGGAGACCCAGTACTTC | CATSRLAWETQYF | many | TRBJ2-5 | . | TRBV24-1
TGTGCCAGCAGTGATGTGGGACGAGGCCGCAATCAGCCCCAGCATTTT | CASSDVGRGRNQPQHF | few | TRBJ1-5 | . | TRBV6-1
TGTGCCAGCAGCCCTAACACCTATTATGGAGAGACCCAGTACTTC | CASSPNTYYGETQYF | many | TRBJ2-5 | . | TRBV3-1
TGTGCCAGCAGCGGAACGGGACGGCCGAACACTGAAGCTTTCTTT | CASSGTGRPNTEAFF | many | TRBJ1-1 | . | TRBV9
TGTGCCAGCGGGTTAAGGGGAAGGGGCACTGAAGCTTTCTTT | CASGLRGRGTEAFF | . | TRBJ1-1 | . | TRBV28
TGCAGCGTTGAAGATGTAGCAGACTACGAGCAGTACTTC | CSVEDVADYEQYF | many | TRBJ2-7 | . | TRBV29-1
TGTGCCAGCGACGGGGTAGGGACGAACACTGAAGCTTTCTTT | CASDGVGTNTEAFF | many | TRBJ1-1 | . | TRBV5-6
TGTGCCAGCACCTCCTACGGGGAAGCTTTCTTT | CASTSYGEAFF | . | TRBJ1-1 | . | TRBV6-2/TRBV6-3
TGTGCCAGCAGCTTAGCCCAGGGACTAGCGGGAATGGAGGAGCAGTACTTC | CASSLAQGLAGMEEQYF | . | TRBJ2-7 | TRBD2 | TRBV11-1
TGTGCCAGCAGCTTTAGGACGGGAAATAATTCACCCCTCCACTTT | CASSFRTGNNSPLHF | many | TRBJ1-6 | . | TRBV7-2
TGTGCCAGCTCGCTTCTAGCGGGAGAAATAGATACGCAGTATTTT | CASSLLAGEIDTQYF | many | TRBJ2-3 | TRBD2 | TRBV18
TGTGCCAGCAGCTTAGATCTGCCCCTAGCCCAGCATTTT | CASSLDLPLAQHF | many | TRBJ1-5 | . | TRBV11-2
TGTGCCAGTGGTCACAGTTACTATGGCTACACCTTC | CASGHSYYGYTF | . | TRBJ1-2 | . | TRBV28
TGTGCCAGCAGTGGGACAGGGATTGCTAGTAACACCATATATTTT | CASSGTGIASNTIYF | . | TRBJ1-3 | TRBD1 | TRBV12-3/TRBV12-4
TGTGCCAGCAGCGATCAGGTGGAATCCAATCAGCCCCAGCATTTT | CASSDQVESNQPQHF | many | TRBJ1-5 | . | TRBV2
TGTGCCAGCAGTTTCACATCCTCTGGAAACACCATATATTTT | CASSFTSSGNTIYF | many | TRBJ1-3 | . | TRBV11-2
TGCGCCAGCAGCTTCGGGACGGCCAACGTTGGCGAGCAGTACTTC | CASSFGTANVGEQYF | many | TRBJ2-7 | . | TRBV5-1
TGCAGTGCAACCCAGGGAAACACCATATATTTT | CSATQGNTIYF | . | TRBJ1-3 | . | TRBV20-1
TGTGCCAGCAGCCTACACCCGAGGGGGCGAGGGAGCTATGGCTACACCTTC | CASSLHPRGRGSYGYTF | many | TRBJ1-2 | TRBD1 | TRBV9
TGTGCCAGCAGTGACTCAGGGGGCGGCGAGCAGTACTTC | CASSDSGGGEQYF | many | TRBJ2-7 | TRBD1 | TRBV6-5
TGTGCCAGCAGTTACCGGGAAGAACTAGCCAAAAACATTCAGTACTTC | CASSYREELAKNIQYF | . | TRBJ2-4 | . | TRBV6-2/TRBV6-3
TGTGCCAGCAGTTTCGGTGCGACGGGCCTGCCCCAGCATTTT | CASSFGATGLPQHF | once | TRBJ1-5 | . | TRBV6-2/TRBV6-3
TGTGCCAGCAGCCCCCAGGGCGGGGGGCAGGGCTATGGCTACACCTTC | CASSPQGGGQGYGYTF | many | TRBJ1-2 | . | TRBV11-2
TGTGCCAGCAGCCAAGGCGGGGGGGGAGAAGAGACCCAGTACTTC | CASSQGGGGEETQYF | many | TRBJ2-5 | TRBD2 | TRBV3-1
TGTGCCAGCAGCTTAACCCCGGACGGGCGAGAGACCCAGTACTTC | CASSLTPDGRETQYF | many | TRBJ2-5 | . | TRBV13
TGTGCCAGCAGCGGCCGCGGGGGGTATGGCTACACCTTC | CASSGRGGYGYTF | many | TRBJ1-2 | . | TRBV6-1
TGTGCCAGCAGTTACGGCTACAGGGTGGAGACCCAGTACTTC | CASSYGYRVETQYF | . | TRBJ2-5 | . | TRBV6-5
TGTGCCAGCAGTTATCAAGGACAGACCTACGAGCAGTACTTC | CASSYQGQTYEQYF | many | TRBJ2-7 | . | TRBV28
TGTGCCAGCAGCTTGGGGTGGACAGGCGTTCGGATGTCCCAGTACTTC | CASSLGWTGVRMSQYF | many | TRBJ2-5 | TRBD1 | TRBV5-6
TGTGCCAGCAGTTTATCGCAGGGAACCACCTACGAGCAGTACTTC | CASSLSQGTTYEQYF | many | TRBJ2-7 | . | TRBV27
TGTGCCAGCAGTTACGGTGGGGGGCGAGTTGGCGGGGAGCTGTTTTTT | CASSYGGGRVGGELFF | . | TRBJ2-2 | . | TRBV6-5
TGTGCCAGCAAGGCTCCAGTATCCTACGAGCAGTACTTC | CASKAPVSYEQYF | many | TRBJ2-7 | . | TRBV7-9
TGTGCCAGCAAGGGGGGGATGAACACTGAAGCTTTCTTT | CASKGGMNTEAFF | many | TRBJ1-1 | . | TRBV2
TGTGCCACCAGCAAATCAGGGTACAGAAGCGAGCAGTACTTC | CATSKSGYRSEQYF | many | TRBJ2-7 | . | TRBV15
TGCAGCGTTGGAAGTGGCAATCAGCCCCAGCATTTT | CSVGSGNQPQHF | many | TRBJ1-5 | . | TRBV29-1
TGTGCCAGTAGTACGCGGACAGGGGCAGACACTGAAGCTTTCTTT | CASSTRTGADTEAFF | . | TRBJ1-1 | TRBD1 | TRBV19
TGTGCCAGCAGCCTAACAGAGGGGGCCAGCTATGGCTACACCTTC | CASSLTEGASYGYTF | . | TRBJ1-2 | TRBD1 | TRBV11-1